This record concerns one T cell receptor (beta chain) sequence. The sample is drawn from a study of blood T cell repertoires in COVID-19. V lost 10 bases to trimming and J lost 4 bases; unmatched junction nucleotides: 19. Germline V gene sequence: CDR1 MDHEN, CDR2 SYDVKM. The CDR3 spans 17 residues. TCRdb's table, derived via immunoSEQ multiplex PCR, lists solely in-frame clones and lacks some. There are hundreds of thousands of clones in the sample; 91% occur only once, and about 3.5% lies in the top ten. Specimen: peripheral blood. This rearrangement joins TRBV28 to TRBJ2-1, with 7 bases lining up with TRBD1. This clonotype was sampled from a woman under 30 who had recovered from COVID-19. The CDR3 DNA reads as TGTGCCACCGGCGGACGACAGGGCCCAAATAGATACAATGAGCAGTTCTTC. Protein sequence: CATGGRQGPNRYNEQFF.